These T cell receptor beta chains were read from a single sample in a study of identical twins. TCRdb processed the 5' RACE reads anew with MiXCR; each CDR3 protein has one entry. The sample lists about 530,000 distinct CDR3 sequences; around 15% were seen once. These data also formed part of another study, on yellow fever vaccine responses in identical twins.

Specimen: CD4+ T cells sorted from blood. The receptors were sampled from a woman aged 18-29 years in good health. Each CDR3 is given with its conserved first and last residue. The D gene is left open where the match is weak. Expanded clones get a size class; other rows say once, few or many, or leave the size out.

>-|TRBV20-1|TRBJ2-7|few
TGCAGTGCCAGAGGCCTAGCGAGAAGCGAGCAGTACTTC
CSARGLARSEQYF
>-|TRBV6-1|TRBJ1-1|-
TGTGCCAGCAGTGAGTTTTCGATGAACACTGAAGCTTTCTTT
CASSEFSMNTEAFF
>TRBD1|TRBV24-1|TRBJ1-1|few
TGTGCCACCCGCAACCCGGACAGGCCCACTGAAGCTTTCTTT
CATRNPDRPTEAFF
>TRBD2|TRBV6-1|TRBJ2-1|few
TGTGCCAGCAGTGTATGGGCTAGCGGAACCAATGAGCAGTTCTTC
CASSVWASGTNEQFF
>-|TRBV2|TRBJ2-2|few
TGTGCCAGCCACATCACCGGGGAGCTGTTTTTT
CASHITGELFF
>-|TRBV5-4|TRBJ2-4|few
TGTGCCAGCAGCTTGGAGGCTAGTTCTTTGGCCAAAAACATTCAGTACTTC
CASSLEASSLAKNIQYF
>TRBD2|TRBV29-1|TRBJ2-2|few
TGCAGCGTTGTAATAGCGGGGACCGGCACCGGGGAGCTGTTTTTT
CSVVIAGTGTGELFF
>TRBD1|TRBV6-5|TRBJ1-5|few
TGTGCCACCGGGGGACAGGGGGGCAATCAGCCCCAGCATTTT
CATGGQGGNQPQHF
>TRBD2|TRBV5-1|TRBJ2-1|many
TGCGCCAGCAGCTTGGGGATACTAGCGGGAGTTATCTACAATGAGCAGTTCTTC
CASSLGILAGVIYNEQFF
>-|TRBV28|TRBJ2-2|-
TGTGCCAGCAGTTTACTCCCCCGGGGGCGCTTGGCCGGGGAGCTGTTTTTT
CASSLLPRGRLAGELFF
>-|TRBV6-1|TRBJ2-1|-
TGTGCCAGCGCTCGGAGGGTGGACAATGAGCAGTTCTTC
CASARRVDNEQFF
>TRBD1|TRBV12-3/TRBV12-4|TRBJ1-2|few
TGTGCCAGCACCGGGACAGGTGGCGGCTACACCTTC
CASTGTGGGYTF
>TRBD2|TRBV14|TRBJ2-5|few
TGTGCCAGCAGCCAAGTATGGAGCGGGGAACAAGAGACCCAGTACTTC
CASSQVWSGEQETQYF
>-|TRBV24-1|TRBJ1-2|-
TGTGCCACCAGTGACACAGAGCTTTTGCATGGCTACACCTTC
CATSDTELLHGYTF
>TRBD2|TRBV5-4|TRBJ2-1|-
TGTGCCAGCAGCTTGCCGGGAGGACAATACAATGAGCAGTTCTTC
CASSLPGGQYNEQFF
>-|TRBV7-3|TRBJ2-1|few
TGTGCCAGCAGCCCTCGGGGTATAAGCCTCTCCTACAATGAGCAGTTCTTC
CASSPRGISLSYNEQFF
>TRBD2|TRBV20-1|TRBJ2-3|few
TGCAGTGCTAGAGATCTGGCGGGGGGGGTTCCAGATACGCAGTATTTT
CSARDLAGGVPDTQYF
>-|TRBV24-1|TRBJ1-3|once
TGTGCCACCAGTGACACAGGGTCTGGAAACACCATATATTTT
CATSDTGSGNTIYF
>-|TRBV12-3/TRBV12-4|TRBJ1-3|many
TGTGCCAGCACCCCGGCGGACACCATATATTTT
CASTPADTIYF
>-|TRBV6-1|TRBJ2-2|few
TGTGCCAGCAGTACAGGGACCAACGGGGAGCTGTTTTTT
CASSTGTNGELFF
>-|TRBV28|TRBJ1-1|few
TGTGCCAGCAGTCCCCTCCAACAGGGTGGTTTGAACACTGAAGCTTTCTTT
CASSPLQQGGLNTEAFF
>TRBD2|TRBV18|TRBJ2-4|-
TGTGCCAGCTCATCAGCGGGAGGGCCGGACATTCAGTACTTC
CASSSAGGPDIQYF
>-|TRBV5-1|TRBJ2-5|few
TGCGCCAGCAGCTTGGCGGAGATCGAACAGACCCAGTACTTC
CASSLAEIEQTQYF
>-|TRBV24-1|TRBJ2-2|few
TGTGCCACCAGCAGGTTCACCGGGGAGCTGTTTTTT
CATSRFTGELFF
>-|TRBV20-1|TRBJ2-5|-
TGCAGTGCTAGAGACCTCCCGTTTATGGAGACCCAGTACTTC
CSARDLPFMETQYF
>TRBD2|TRBV11-2|TRBJ2-3|-
TGTGCCAGCACTGTCGCCGGGGGGTACACAGATACGCAGTATTTT
CASTVAGGYTDTQYF
>TRBD1|TRBV5-1|TRBJ1-1|few
TGCGCCAGCAGCTTGGCGGACAGGGGTGGAGCAGCTTTCTTT
CASSLADRGGAAFF